A single sample gave rise to the 24 T cell receptor beta chains below, sequenced in a study of neurological immune-mediated disorders (dated by TCRdb to between 2018 and 2021). To prepare the library, 5' RACE was applied. Instrument on record: Illumina HiSeq 2500. TCRdb itself trimmed the public reads at Q25 with fastp, ran MiXCR and retained productive beta chains. Duplicate CDR3 protein sequences are folded into a single record with the most common DNA and genes. This sample is represented by 30,000 to 45,000 distinct CDR3 sequences; under 14% of them were singletons. The top ten hold 3% to 4% of the sample. Input material: CD4+ T cells from blood. The receptors were gathered from a woman aged 25 to 45 with HTLV-1-associated myelopathy (HAM/TSP).

CDR3 DNA: TGTGCCAGCAGTTACGCTGATACGCAGTATTTT. The encoded protein is CASSYADTQYF. The V and J genes are TRBV5-4 and TRBJ2-3; no clear D. Looked up from germline, CDR1 is SGHNT and CDR2 is YYREEE (reference sequence). V was cut by 5 bases and J by 6 bases, with 7 bases left in between. This CDR3 is built from 11 residues.

This clonotype was detected many times. In DNA, the CDR3 is TGTGCCAGCAGTCGATCCCCCGGGACTACCTACGAGCAGTACTTC. It yields the protein CASSRSPGTTYEQYF. The chain carries TRBV27 and TRBJ2-7, with 7 positions matching TRBD2. V trimming: 5 bases; J trimming: 2 bases; junction bases outside the gene matches: 9. The CDR3 sequence is 15 residues long. CDR1 is MNHEY, CDR2 SMNVEV, per germline (reference sequence).

This clonotype occurred many times. This chain joins TRBV6-5 and TRBJ1-1; D is ambiguous. CDR1 and CDR2 (germline): MNHEY, SVGAGI. Trimming took off 10 bases at V and 7 bases at J, with 16 bases between the two ends. There are 12 residues in the CDR3. The CDR3 here is CATAKFHGEAFF. CDR3 DNA sequence: TGTGCCACCGCCAAGTTCCATGGTGAAGCTTTCTTT.

This clonotype has just one count. The V and J genes are TRBV20-1 and TRBJ2-3, with D perhaps TRBD1 or TRBD2 (6 bases each). The CDR3 is 17 amino acids. V was shortened by 0 bases and J by 4 bases, with 20 bases between the two germline ends. Germline loops: CDR1 DFQATT, CDR2 SNEGSKA (reference sequence). CDR3 in amino acids: CSARDTNQWGAPDTQYF. The CDR3 region has the DNA TGCAGTGCTAGAGATACCAATCAGTGGGGGGCCCCAGATACGCAGTATTTT.

This chain uses TRBV5-1 with TRBJ2-2, with a possible D match to TRBD1 (6 bases). V lost 0 bases to trimming and J lost 4 bases, with 10 bases between them. Germline lookup yields CDR1 SGHRS and CDR2 YFSETQ. This CDR3 comprises 15 residues. The CDR3 sequence: CASSLDRVATGELFF. The CDR3 DNA is TGCGCCAGCAGCTTGGACAGGGTCGCCACCGGGGAGCTGTTTTTT.

As regards this clonotype: The junction and the germline gene differ at one end; a read error may be behind it. This chain links TRBV20-1 with TRBJ1-5; TRBD1 is a possible D gene (5 bases). Germline V gene sequence: CDR1 DFQATT, CDR2 SNEGSKA (reference sequence). CDR3 length: 14 residues. DNA of the CDR3: TGCAGTGCTGCCACGGGACCAGTAGGTCAGCCACAGCATTTT. Translation: CSAATGPVGQPQHF.

This clonotype was counted ten times or more. The V call is TRBV20-1, the J call TRBJ2-6; 12 bases line up with TRBD2. The CDR3 loop spans 16 amino acids. Germline V gene sequence: CDR1 DFQATT, CDR2 SNEGSKA (reference sequence). V lost 3 bases to trimming and J lost 3 bases; unmatched junction nucleotides: 3. Here the CDR3 DNA reads TGCAGTGCTAGTACTAGCGGGGGGAGTGGGGCCAACGTCCTGACTTTC. It encodes CSASTSGGSGANVLTF.

This clonotype was counted at least ten times. The chain carries TRBV5-1 and TRBJ2-3, with unresolved D. The CDR3 sequence is 14 residues long. Germline CDR1 is SGHRS and CDR2 is YFSETQ. V dropped 6 bases and J dropped 4 bases, with 15 bases sitting between them. The CDR3 loop is CASTTSRTPDTQYF. The CDR3 DNA is TGCGCCAGCACCACATCGAGGACCCCAGATACGCAGTATTTT.

This clonotype is medium-sized within its sample. The chain uses TRBV7-7 and TRBJ1-3; D is unresolved. The CDR3 consists of 12 residues. V was shortened by 5 bases and J by 3 bases, with 5 bases between the two germline ends. CDR1 SSHAT and CDR2 FNYEAQ come from the germline V gene (reference sequence). Here the CDR3 DNA reads TGTGCCAGCAGCGATAATGGAAACACCATATATTTT. Amino acid sequence: CASSDNGNTIYF.

This clonotype was detected ten times or more. V usage is TRBV7-2 and J usage is TRBJ2-1; 8 bases match TRBD2. Trimming removed 5 bases from V and 1 base from J; junction bases left unmatched: 4. Germline loops: CDR1 SGHTA, CDR2 FQGNSA. The CDR3 spans 15 residues. The CDR3: CASSPSGSSYNEQFF. CDR3 bases: TGTGCCAGCAGCCCTAGCGGGTCTTCCTACAATGAGCAGTTCTTC. The full variable domain, rest sourced from reference TRBV7-2 and TRBJ2-1, is GAGVSQSPSNKVTEKGKDVELRCDPISGHTALYWYRQSLGQGLEFLIYFQGNSAPDKSGLPSDRFSAERTGGSVSTLTIQRTQQEDSAVYLCASSPSGSSYNEQFFGPGTRLTVL.

This clonotype was observed many times. The chain links TRBV3-1 to TRBJ2-3, with D perhaps given as TRBD1 or TRBD2 (5 bases each). Trimming removed 0 bases at V and 2 bases at J, with 12 bases between. This CDR3 has 16 amino acids. Looked up from germline, CDR1 is LGHDT and CDR2 is YNNKEL (reference sequence). CDR3 nucleotides: TGTGCCAGCAGCCAAGATGAGGGACGCGTCACAGATACGCAGTATTTT. This sequence encodes CASSQDEGRVTDTQYF.

This clonotype was picked up many times. CDR3 sequence (DNA): TGTGCCAGCAGCTTAGGGTATAGCGGGGCTACGCAGTATTTT. It is translated as CASSLGYSGATQYF. J is TRBJ2-3 and V is TRBV11-2; 8 bases line up with TRBD2. The CDR3 is 14 amino acids. Germline loops: CDR1 SGHAT, CDR2 FQNNGV. V lost 1 base, J lost 8 bases, and 5 bases stayed unmatched.

This clonotype came up many times. This chain links TRBV6-6 with TRBJ1-3; tentatively, D is TRBD1 (6 bases). This CDR3 spans 16 amino acids. V shed 5 bases and J shed 1 base, with 15 bases lying between them. The germline gives CDR1 MNHNY, CDR2 SVGAGI (reference sequence). The CDR3 DNA reads TGTGCCAGCAGTCTATTGCAGGGGCTTTCTGGAAACACCATATATTTT. Protein: CASSLLQGLSGNTIYF.

This clonotype has a count of ten or more. The rearrangement joins TRBV7-2 to TRBJ1-2, with 8 nucleotides matching TRBD1. The CDR3 loop spans 15 amino acids. V lost 5 bases and J lost 6; bases outside the gene matches: 11. In germline, CDR1 is SGHTA, CDR2 FQGNSA. DNA for the CDR3: TGTGCCAGCAGCCCTCCTGGACAGGGATCGGATGGCTACACCTTC. As protein: CASSPPGQGSDGYTF.

There are many counts of this clonotype. This chain joins TRBV25-1 and TRBJ1-5, with 7 bases matching TRBD1. Germline CDR1 MGHDK, CDR2 SYGVNS. The CDR3 contains 15 residues. Trimming cost V 6 bases and J 7 bases; bases outside gene matches: 12. DNA for the CDR3: TGTGCCAGCAGGGCCACAGGGGATGGATCCCAGCCCCAGCATTTT. Its protein is CASRATGDGSQPQHF.

The chain links TRBV4-2 to TRBJ2-7; 13 bases are a match to TRBD2. V was clipped by 4 bases and J by 6 bases; unmatched bases: 3. Germline loops: CDR1 LGHNA, CDR2 YNFKEQ. CDR3 length: 14 amino acids. The CDR3 nucleotides read TGTGCCAGCAGCCGCACTAGCGGGGGGGCCGAGCAGTACTTC. Its translation is CASSRTSGGAEQYF.

This clonotype showed up many times. The chain combines TRBV5-1 with TRBJ2-1; 8 bases are a match to TRBD2. J was trimmed by 8 bases and V by 4 bases; bases with no gene match: 14. Germline-derived CDR1 and CDR2 are SGHRS and YFSETQ. There are 16 residues in the CDR3. CDR3 residues: CASSGPGRGAIDEQFF. Here the CDR3 DNA reads TGCGCCAGCAGCGGTCCGGGGCGGGGGGCGATCGATGAGCAGTTCTTC.

The chain employs TRBV12-3 or TRBV12-4 and TRBJ2-2; no definite D call. Deletions cut 9 bases from V and 6 bases from J, with 11 bases between. The CDR3 contains 12 residues. The CDR3 DNA sequence: TGTGCCAGTGGTCCCCTAGCCGGGGAGCTGTTTTTT. Amino acids: CASGPLAGELFF.

This clonotype has ten or more counts. The chain carries TRBV19 and TRBJ1-6; D remains unclear. CDR1 and CDR2 (germline): LNHDA, SQIVND (reference sequence). Trimming removed 2 bases from V and 12 bases from J, with 8 bases in between. The CDR3 spans 12 residues. DNA for the CDR3: TGTGCCAGTAGTATATTAAACGGACCCCTCCACTTT. Protein sequence: CASSILNGPLHF.

The rearrangement joins TRBV18 to TRBJ2-2; a weak D match, TRBD1 (6 bases). Germline CDR1 and CDR2: KGHSH and LQKENI. Deletions cut 0 bases from V and 4 bases from J, with 12 bases between. This CDR3 is 16 amino acids long. The CDR3 sequence is CASSPPTGSGTGELFF. CDR3 coding DNA: TGTGCCAGCTCACCACCTACAGGGAGCGGCACCGGGGAGCTGTTTTTT.

This clonotype was observed many times. The gene calls are TRBV5-1 and TRBJ2-7, with 12 bases matching TRBD1. J gave up 6 bases and V 3 bases, and 4 bases lay outside the gene matches. The germline V gene has CDR1 SGHRS and CDR2 YFSETQ. This CDR3 is built from 14 residues. DNA for the CDR3: TGCGCCAGCAGCTCGGGACAGGGGGCAGGCGAGCAGTACTTC. It is translated as CASSSGQGAGEQYF.

This clonotype appeared many times. The V and J genes are TRBV5-1 and TRBJ1-5; D is ambiguous. In germline, CDR1 is SGHRS, CDR2 YFSETQ. Trimming removed 0 bases from V and 1 base from J, with 8 bases in between. The CDR3 runs 15 residues. The CDR3 here is CASSLAGLSNQPQHF. The DNA of the CDR3 is TGCGCCAGCAGCTTGGCGGGGTTGAGCAATCAGCCCCAGCATTTT.

This clonotype was observed at least ten times. V is TRBV3-1 and J is TRBJ1-6; TRBD1 might be the D (5 bases). CDR1 LGHDT and CDR2 YNNKEL come from the germline V gene (reference sequence). This CDR3 is built from 14 residues. Trimming took off 0 bases at V and 7 bases at J, with 7 bases between the two ends. The CDR3 loop is CASSQDWGNSPLHF. Written as DNA, the CDR3 is TGTGCCAGCAGCCAAGATTGGGGGAATTCACCCCTCCACTTT.

This clonotype was seen repeatedly, ten times or more. This chain connects TRBV20-1 to TRBJ1-2; 9 bases match TRBD1. CDR1 and CDR2 (germline): DFQATT, SNEGSKA (reference sequence). The CDR3 runs 13 residues. The ends lost 6 bases at V and 2 bases at J; junction bases unmatched: 4. The CDR3 region has the DNA TGCAGTGCCACGGGACAGGGAAACTATGGCTACACCTTC. Its translation: CSATGQGNYGYTF.